This T cell receptor (beta chain) appears in the sequencing data of a study of blood T cell repertoires in COVID-19. Trimming took 5 bases from V and 2 from J, leaving 13 bases between them. Germline V gene data show CDR1 as LGHDT and CDR2 as YNNKEL (reference sequence). The CDR3 consists of 14 residues. Clones were read by immunoSEQ multiplex PCR, and TCRdb kept only the in-frame ones, dropping some. The table records about 120,000 clones, roughly 82% of them present only once. This clone was seen a few times. V is TRBV3-1 (or the pseudogene TRBV3-2) and J is TRBJ2-7; D perhaps matches TRBD2 (6 bases). The receptor was isolated from a human donor in a cohort sampled during active COVID-19. Sequenced material: peripheral blood. The CDR3 here is CASSKSEGPYEQYF. CDR3 sequence (DNA): TGTGCCAGCAGCAAATCGGAGGGCCCCTACGAGCAGTACTTC.